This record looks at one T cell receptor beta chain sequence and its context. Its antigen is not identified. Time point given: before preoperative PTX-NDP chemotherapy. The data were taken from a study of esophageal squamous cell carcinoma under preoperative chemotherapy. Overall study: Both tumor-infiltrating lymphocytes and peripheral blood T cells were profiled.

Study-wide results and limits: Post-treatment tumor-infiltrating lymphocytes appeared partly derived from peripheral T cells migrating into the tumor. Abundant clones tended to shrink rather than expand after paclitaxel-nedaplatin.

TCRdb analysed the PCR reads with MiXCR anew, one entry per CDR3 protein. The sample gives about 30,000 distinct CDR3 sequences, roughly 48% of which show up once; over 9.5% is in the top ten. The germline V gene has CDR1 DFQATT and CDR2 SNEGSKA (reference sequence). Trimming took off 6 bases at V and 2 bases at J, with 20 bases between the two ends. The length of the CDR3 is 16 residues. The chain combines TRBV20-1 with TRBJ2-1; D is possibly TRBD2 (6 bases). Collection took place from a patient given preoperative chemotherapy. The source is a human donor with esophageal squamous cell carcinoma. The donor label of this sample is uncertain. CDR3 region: CSATPVWEVPYNEQFF. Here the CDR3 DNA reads TGCAGTGCCACCCCAGTCTGGGAGGTCCCCTACAATGAGCAGTTCTTC.